This T cell receptor beta chain is from a study of CD8 T cells in Susac syndrome. cDNA came from around 0.5 to 1 ug RNA primed by random hexamers. Using its own MiXCR run on the immunoSEQ multiplex PCR reads, TCRdb lists one record per CDR3 protein. The sample lists about 200,000 distinct CDR3 sequences, around 95% occurring once. The V gene's germline CDR1 is MDHEN and CDR2 SYDVKM. The CDR3 is 13 amino acids. Trimming took off 2 bases at V and 4 bases at J, with 8 bases between the two ends. The genes are TRBV28 and TRBJ2-5; TRBD2 might be the D (6 bases). This TCR was sampled from a human donor with multiple sclerosis. The sample taken for sequencing was CD4+ T cells from PBMCs. Here the CDR3 reads CASSLQGGETQYF. The CDR3 DNA reads TGTGCCAGCAGTTTACAGGGAGGAGAGACCCAGTACTTC.